These 12 T cell receptor beta chains came from one sample sequenced in a study of a mutant IDH1 vaccine in newly diagnosed glioma. Stated time point: week 23, last vaccination. The content of each vaccine dose was 300 ug of mutant IDH1 20-mer peptide, and topical imiquimod accompanied it. For these receptors, no antigen is known. Sequencing used immunoSEQ multiplex PCR; TCRdb keeps in-frame clones, though not all of them. The data contain roughly 74,000 clones, 85% to 90% of them singletons. Specimen: PBMCs, collected from a glioma patient whose treatment included an IDH1 peptide vaccine. These receptors were obtained from a woman aged 45 to 65 with glioma.

The chain joins TRBV7-9 to TRBJ2-2, with D possibly being TRBD1 or TRBD2 (6 bases each). This CDR3 has 15 residues. Germline V CDR1 and CDR2: SEHNR, FQNEAQ (reference sequence). The V gene lost 6 bases and the J gene lost 6 bases, with 17 bases spanning the gap. The CDR3 coding sequence is TGTGCCAGCAGTCGGAGGGGGGCATTGGCCGGGGAGCTGTTTTTT. It specifies CASSRRGALAGELFF.

This clone was counted once. The rearrangement joins TRBV4-1 to TRBJ2-7; D tentatively fits TRBD1 or TRBD2 (5 bases each). Looked up from germline, CDR1 is MGHRA and CDR2 is YSYEKL. The CDR3 totals 15 residues. Trimming pared 4 bases from V and 0 bases from J, leaving 13 bases between. CDR3 amino acids: CASSLVGVSSYEQYF. The CDR3 nucleotides read TGCGCCAGCAGCCTTGTGGGGGTTAGCTCCTACGAGCAGTACTTC.

The chain joins TRBV6-1 to TRBJ2-7; 7 nucleotides agree with TRBD1. V lost 6 bases to trimming and J lost 6 bases; unmatched junction nucleotides: 5. The CDR3 is 12 amino acids. Germline CDR1 and CDR2: MNHNS and SASEGT. CDR3 DNA: TGTGCCAGCAGAGACAGGGTTAGCGAGCAGTACTTC. This encodes CASRDRVSEQYF.

A few counts support this clone. This chain uses TRBV7-9 with TRBJ1-2; 9 bases match TRBD1. The CDR3 has 14 amino acids. Germline V gene sequence: CDR1 SEHNR, CDR2 FQNEAQ (reference sequence). V trimming: 6 bases; J trimming: 7 bases; junction bases outside the gene matches: 9. The CDR3 region has the DNA TGTGCCAGCAGTACCACAGGGGGCCGATTTGGCTACACCTTC. Translation: CASSTTGGRFGYTF. The full variable domain, in which reference TRBV7-9 and TRBJ1-2 provide the parts outside the CDR3, is DTGVSQNPRHKITKRGQNVTFRCDPISEHNRLYWYRQTLGQGPEFLTYFQNEAQLEKSRLLSDRFSAERPKGSFSTLEIQRTEQGDSAMYLCASSTTGGRFGYTFGSGTRLTVV.

This chain links TRBV5-8 with TRBJ2-1, with D possibly TRBD1 on 6 matching bases. Per germline, CDR1 SGHTS and CDR2 YDEGEE. The CDR3 has 15 amino acids. Trimming removed 3 bases from V and 8 bases from J, with 18 bases in between. Here the CDR3 reads CASSSGDNPRYEQFF. As DNA, the CDR3 is TGTGCCAGCAGCTCCGGGGACAACCCACGGTATGAGCAGTTCTTC.

The chain has TRBV6-1 and TRBJ1-2; no clear D gene. Trimming pared 2 bases from V and 4 bases from J, leaving 2 bases between. Germline CDR1 and CDR2: MNHNS and SASEGT. The CDR3 spans 11 residues. The CDR3 reads CASSESYGYTF. The CDR3 DNA follows: TGTGCCAGCAGTGAAAGCTATGGCTACACCTTC.

The V and J genes are TRBV5-1 and TRBJ2-1, with TRBD2 matching 8 bases. This CDR3 is built from 15 residues. The junction had 3 bases not matched to a gene; V was cut back by 4 bases and J by 0 bases. CDR1 and CDR2 from the germline V gene are SGHRS and YFSETQ. As DNA, the CDR3 is TGCGCCAGCAGCATAGCGGGAAGCTCCTACAATGAGCAGTTCTTC. This sequence encodes CASSIAGSSYNEQFF.

Worth noting for this clone: Other nucleotide sequences from this sample produce the same CDR3. This chain uses TRBV6-1 with TRBJ2-7, with D uncertain. The germline V and J ends were trimmed by 4 bases and 3 bases, with 4 bases remaining between them. Germline lookup yields CDR1 MNHNS and CDR2 SASEGT. This CDR3 contains 11 residues. CDR3 bases: TGTGCCAGCAGTGCTTTCTACGAGCAGTACTTC. Protein sequence: CASSAFYEQYF.

The chain uses TRBV6-6 and TRBJ1-5, with D possibly TRBD1 on 6 matching bases. Trimming removed 5 bases from V and 4 bases from J, with 12 bases in between. This CDR3 region has 14 residues. Germline CDR1 MNHNY, CDR2 SVGAGI (reference sequence). The CDR3 DNA is TGTGCCAGCAGTCCAAAAAGGGGGAATCAGCCCCAGCATTTT. Translating gives CASSPKRGNQPQHF.

CDR3 in amino acids: CASIPLGGLDTQYF. DNA of the CDR3: TGTGCCAGCATCCCCCTTGGGGGATTAGATACGCAGTATTTT. The J gene is TRBJ2-3, the V gene TRBV27; either TRBD1 or TRBD2 may fit D (5 bases each). The CDR3 consists of 14 residues. Trimming cost V 7 bases and J 5 bases, with 16 bases left between them. Germline assignment: CDR1 MNHEY and CDR2 SMNVEV (reference sequence).

The rearrangement joins TRBV2 to TRBJ1-1; the D is unclear. CDR1 SNHLY and CDR2 FYNNEI come from the germline V gene. The V end was cut by 1 base, the J end by 8 bases, with 11 bases between. The CDR3 consists of 13 residues. CDR3 coding DNA: TGTGCCAGCAGTGAAGGAGGAGCTTTCGAAGCTTTCTTT. Translation gives CASSEGGAFEAFF.

This clone has just one count. CDR3 residues: CATGGGGTDTQYF. In nucleotides, the CDR3 is TGTGCCACCGGGGGCGGGGGCACAGATACGCAGTATTTT. The chain has TRBV2 and TRBJ2-3; TRBD1 or TRBD2 may be the D gene (6 bases each). From germline, CDR1 is SNHLY and CDR2 FYNNEI. The CDR3 spans 13 residues. Trimming left V 10 bases short and J 1 base short, with 12 bases between.